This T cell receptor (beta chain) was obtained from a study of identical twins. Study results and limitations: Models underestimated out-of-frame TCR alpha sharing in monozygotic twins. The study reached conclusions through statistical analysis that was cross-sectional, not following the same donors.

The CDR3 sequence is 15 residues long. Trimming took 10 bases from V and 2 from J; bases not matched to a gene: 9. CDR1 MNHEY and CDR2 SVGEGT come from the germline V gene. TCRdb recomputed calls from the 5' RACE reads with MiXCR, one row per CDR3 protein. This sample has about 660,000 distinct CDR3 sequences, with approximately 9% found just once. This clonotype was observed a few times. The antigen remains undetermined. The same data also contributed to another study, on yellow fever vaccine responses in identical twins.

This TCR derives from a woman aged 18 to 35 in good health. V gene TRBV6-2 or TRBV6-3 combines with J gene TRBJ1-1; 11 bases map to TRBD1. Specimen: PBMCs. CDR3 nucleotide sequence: TGTGCCACCGCCGCGGGACAGGGGGGAAACACTGAAGCTTTCTTT. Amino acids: CATAAGQGGNTEAFF.